The 25 T cell receptor beta chains below all came from one sample that was sequenced in a study of graft-versus-host responses after intestinal transplantation (dated by TCRdb to the early 2020s). Read against the paper, the sample's time point label means: cells obtained before transplantation from donor or recipient. These receptors' antigens are unknown. Preparation of the library involved the immunoSEQ multiplex PCR assay. Not all clones reach the TCRdb copy of this immuneACCESS table, which keeps in-frame sequences only. Checked studies attribute under half of the gap to unresolved V genes and leave the rest unexplained. Across this sample there are over 100,000 clones, with about 90% seen only once. The leading ten clones occupy roughly 1% of the sample. The specimen comprised unstimulated CD4+ T cells sorted from spleen or lymph node cells, sampled before intestinal transplant. The source is a human donor who received an intestinal transplant.

This chain links TRBV19 with TRBJ1-3; no clear D. The CDR3 length is 17 residues. Germline values: CDR1 LNHDA, CDR2 SQIVND (reference sequence). Trimming removed 2 bases from V and 0 bases from J, with 14 bases in between. DNA for the CDR3: TGTGCCAGTAGTATAAGGGTCAGGCAGCTCTCTGGAAACACCATATATTTT. This sequence encodes CASSIRVRQLSGNTIYF.

The CDR3 DNA reads TGTGCCAGCAGTGATGACAGAACCTCCATTCAGTACTTC. It yields the protein CASSDDRTSIQYF. J is TRBJ2-4 and V is TRBV6-1, with D perhaps matching TRBD1 (5 bases). V was trimmed by 3 bases and J by 9 bases, leaving 12 bases between them. The CDR3 length is 13 residues. Germline V gives CDR1 MNHNS, CDR2 SASEGT.

V is TRBV5-1 and J is TRBJ2-3; 9 positions agree with TRBD2. Trimming cost V 4 bases and J 5 bases; bases outside gene matches: 5. Germline V gene data show CDR1 as SGHRS and CDR2 as YFSETQ. This CDR3 is built from 14 residues. CDR3 nucleotides: TGCGCCAGCAGCATTAGCGGGAGCGAAGATACGCAGTATTTT. This codes for CASSISGSEDTQYF.

The V call is TRBV25-1, the J call TRBJ2-1; maybe TRBD1 (5 bases). This CDR3 contains 14 residues. Trimming pared 2 bases from V and 2 bases from J, leaving 7 bases between. Per germline, CDR1 MGHDK and CDR2 SYGVNS. Written as DNA, the CDR3 is TGTGCCAGCAGTGAAGGGGCACCCTACAATGAGCAGTTCTTC. This gives the protein CASSEGAPYNEQFF. The variable domain in full, with the rest retrieved from reference TRBV25-1 and TRBJ2-1, is EADIYQTPRYLVIGTGKKITLECSQTMGHDKMYWYQQDPGMELHLIHYSYGVNSTEKGDLSSESTVSRIRTEHFPLTLESARPSHTSQYLCASSEGAPYNEQFFGPGTRLTVL.

This chain links TRBV5-1 with TRBJ1-2; TRBD1 might be the D (5 bases). The CDR3 length is 16 residues. Germline CDR1 SGHRS, CDR2 YFSETQ. Deletions cut 4 bases from V and 0 bases from J, with 16 bases between. CDR3 in DNA: TGCGCCAGCAGCCAGACTGGGGGGATTGCTAACTATGGCTACACCTTC. Translation gives CASSQTGGIANYGYTF.

The chain joins TRBV5-4 to TRBJ2-5, with TRBD1 matching 10 bases. V lost 0 bases, J lost 7 bases, and 9 bases stayed unmatched. In germline, CDR1 is SGHNT, CDR2 YYREEE (reference sequence). This CDR3 has 16 residues. DNA for the CDR3: TGTGCCAGCAGCTTGGGATCAGGACAGGGGGTTGTGACCCAGTACTTC. Translating gives CASSLGSGQGVVTQYF.

The chain carries TRBV10-3 and TRBJ2-2; no clear D. Trimming cost V 2 bases and J 4 bases, with 11 bases left between them. Per germline, CDR1 ENHRY and CDR2 SYGVKD. The CDR3 has 15 amino acids. The CDR3 region is CAISEGWAGTGELFF. DNA for the CDR3: TGTGCCATCAGTGAGGGCTGGGCAGGCACCGGGGAGCTGTTTTTT.

In its sample, this clone was seen once. The chain links TRBV19 to TRBJ1-2; maybe TRBD1 (6 bases). The CDR3 length is 13 residues. Trimming removed 6 bases at V and 8 bases at J, with 16 bases between. Germline loops: CDR1 LNHDA, CDR2 SQIVND (reference sequence). CDR3 residues: CASRPSGASGYTF. For the CDR3, the DNA is TGTGCCAGTAGACCGTCGGGGGCAAGCGGCTACACCTTC.

Only one count was recorded for this clone. The chain carries TRBV7-2 and TRBJ2-7; 11 nucleotides align to TRBD2. The germline V gene has CDR1 SGHTA and CDR2 FQGNSA. The CDR3 is 15 amino acids. V was pared by 2 bases and J by 7 bases, with 7 bases of the junction left unmatched. CDR3 bases: TGTGCCAGCAGCTTAACACTAGCGGGGGCCTTGGAGCAGTACTTC. Its translation: CASSLTLAGALEQYF.

The rearrangement links TRBV29-1 to TRBJ2-3; possibly TRBD1 for D (6 bases). Trimming took 1 base from V and 1 from J, leaving 12 bases between them. CDR3 length: 15 amino acids. Germline V gives CDR1 SQVTM, CDR2 ANQGSEA. The CDR3 here is CSVEVGGIGTDTQYF. The CDR3 nucleotides are TGCAGCGTTGAAGTAGGGGGAATAGGCACAGATACGCAGTATTTT.

The rearrangement links TRBV5-1 to TRBJ1-5; possible D gene TRBD1, 5 bases. Germline-derived CDR1 and CDR2 are SGHRS and YFSETQ. This CDR3 has 14 residues. V was pared by 5 bases and J by 5 bases, with 14 bases between. The CDR3 DNA reads TGCGCCAGCAGACCCGACAGTACCGATCAGCCCCAGCATTTT. Translating it yields CASRPDSTDQPQHF.

The chain combines TRBV5-1 with TRBJ2-7; D perhaps matches TRBD2 (5 bases). This CDR3 region has 14 residues. The V gene's germline CDR1 is SGHRS and CDR2 YFSETQ. With 0 bases removed from V and 3 bases from J, the gap between germline ends came to 10 bases. CDR3 sequence: CASSLGRGGYEQYF. CDR3 in DNA: TGCGCCAGCAGCTTGGGGCGAGGAGGCTACGAGCAGTACTTC.

With regard to this clone: One end of the junction varies from germline; a read error may be responsible. The chain employs TRBV5-4 and TRBJ2-2, with 7 bases that match TRBD1. There are 14 residues in the CDR3. Germline V CDR1 and CDR2: SGHNT, YYREEE (reference sequence). The CDR3 region is CTSSRDRDTGEPFF. For the CDR3, the DNA is TGTACCAGCAGCCGAGACAGGGACACCGGGGAGCCGTTTTTT.

This chain links TRBV9 with TRBJ2-2; D is unresolved. This CDR3 has 15 amino acids. Trimming took off 1 base at V and 2 bases at J, with 9 bases between the two ends. CDR1 is SGDLS and CDR2 is YYNGEE in the germline V gene. CDR3 DNA sequence: TGTGCCAGCAGCGTACGGATGACTAACACCGGGGAGCTGTTTTTT. This encodes CASSVRMTNTGELFF.

The rearrangement uses TRBV11-3 and TRBJ1-6, with TRBD1 as a possible D gene (6 bases). Germline assignment: CDR1 SGHNT and CDR2 YENEEA. This CDR3 has 19 amino acids. V was trimmed by 5 bases and J by 6 bases, leaving 26 bases between them. The CDR3 sequence is CASSQKGRQGTHFNSPLHF. CDR3 bases: TGTGCCAGCAGCCAAAAAGGGAGGCAGGGGACCCACTTTAATTCACCCCTCCACTTT.

The CDR3 spells CASTPVAAYNEQFF. In DNA, the CDR3 is TGTGCCAGCACTCCCGTGGCCGCGTACAATGAGCAGTTCTTC. The rearrangement joins TRBV11-2 to TRBJ2-1; no definite D call. The CDR3 has 14 residues. The germline gives CDR1 SGHAT, CDR2 FQNNGV. V dropped 7 bases and J dropped 4 bases, with 14 bases sitting between them.

The chain links TRBV4-2 to TRBJ2-5; the D gene is possibly TRBD2 (6 bases). The J call may be incorrect, as the DNA end agrees better with TRBJ2-7. Per the germline V gene, CDR1 is LGHNA and CDR2 is YNFKEQ. This CDR3 spans 21 amino acids. CDR3 sequence: CASSQGASGTHSRLLSYEQYF. CDR3 sequence (DNA): TGTGCCAGCAGCCAAGGGGCCTCCGGGACTCATAGCCGCCTCCTCTCCTACGAGCAGTACTTC.

The V call is TRBV7-9, the J call TRBJ2-4; the match to TRBD1 covers 9 bases. V dropped 5 bases and J dropped 1; count of bases not matched to a gene: 6. Germline CDR1 is SEHNR and CDR2 is FQNEAQ (reference sequence). The length of the CDR3 is 16 residues. CDR3 residues: CASSAGTGTAKNIQYF. For the CDR3, the DNA is TGTGCCAGCAGCGCCGGGACAGGGACCGCCAAAAACATTCAGTACTTC.

The rearrangement uses TRBV18 and TRBJ2-7; 9 positions match TRBD1. The CDR3 covers 16 residues. Germline CDR1 and CDR2: KGHSH and LQKENI. With V trimmed by 3 bases and J by 7 bases, 13 bases remained unmatched. The CDR3: CASSPYRDRVRQEQYF. CDR3 bases: TGTGCCAGCTCACCTTACAGGGACAGGGTACGCCAGGAGCAGTACTTC.

The chain has TRBV11-3 and TRBJ2-3; the D gene is possibly TRBD2 (7 bases). Germline loops: CDR1 SGHNT, CDR2 YENEEA. CDR3 size: 15 residues. V dropped 0 bases and J dropped 2 bases, with 9 bases sitting between them. The CDR3 protein is CASSLEGGPTDTQYF. The CDR3 coding sequence is TGTGCCAGCAGCTTAGAGGGGGGGCCCACAGATACGCAGTATTTT.

This clone has a single count. This chain joins TRBV6-1 and TRBJ2-7; the D is unclear. With 6 bases removed from V and 3 bases from J, the gap between germline ends came to 15 bases. In germline, CDR1 is MNHNS, CDR2 SASEGT. This CDR3 spans 14 amino acids. Written as DNA, the CDR3 is TGTGCCAGCAGCCCAACGCCCCCGGGCTACGAGCAGTACTTC. It encodes CASSPTPPGYEQYF.

The gene calls are TRBV7-9 and TRBJ2-1; 10 nucleotides line up with TRBD2. Per germline, CDR1 SEHNR and CDR2 FQNEAQ (reference sequence). The CDR3 length is 16 residues. The trim removed 2 bases at V and 5 bases at J, leaving 6 bases unmatched. The CDR3 loop is CASSLIWTSGHNEQFF. Here the CDR3 DNA reads TGTGCCAGCAGCTTAATATGGACTAGCGGCCACAATGAGCAGTTCTTC. Using reference TRBV7-9 and TRBJ2-1 for the parts outside the CDR3, the full variable domain is DTGVSQNPRHKITKRGQNVTFRCDPISEHNRLYWYRQTLGQGPEFLTYFQNEAQLEKSRLLSDRFSAERPKGSFSTLEIQRTEQGDSAMYLCASSLIWTSGHNEQFFGPGTRLTVL.

The genes are TRBV7-3 and TRBJ2-1, with 8 bases matching TRBD1. The CDR3 contains 15 residues. Unmatched junction bases numbered 10, after V lost 5 bases and J lost 7 bases. Germline loops: CDR1 SGHTA, CDR2 FQGTGA. The DNA for the CDR3 is TGTGCCAGCAGCGCCCAGGGGGCGAGTAGGAATGAGCAGTTCTTC. It codes for CASSAQGASRNEQFF.

The chain combines TRBV23-1 with TRBJ2-7; D is undetermined. TRBV23-1 is an ORF, and what it does is uncertain. Between the trimmed V and J ends, which lost 4 bases and 2 bases, there was a span of 15 bases. The CDR3 has 15 residues. The CDR3 spells CASSLRSPGPYEQYF. The CDR3 bases are TGCGCCAGCAGTCTTAGGTCACCCGGCCCCTACGAGCAGTACTTC.

The chain joins TRBV13 to TRBJ1-2, with D possibly being TRBD1 (6 bases). The CDR3 has 12 residues. Germline values: CDR1 PRHDT, CDR2 FYEKMQ (reference sequence). Trimming left V 5 bases short and J 8 bases short, with 12 bases between. CDR3 sequence: CASSQQGRGYTF. The CDR3 nucleotides read TGTGCCAGCAGCCAACAGGGTCGGGGCTACACCTTC.